Each of the 10 T cell receptor beta chains below was sequenced from the same sample in a study of beta chain features in type 1 diabetes. The study, taken as a whole, reports: Shorter TCRB CDR3s, moderately but significantly so, were found in Type 1 diabetes patients in all four CD4+ subsets.

Antigens for these TCRs are unknown. cDNA synthesis used the whole RNA isolate, giving expressed TCRB sequences. Profiled with immunoSEQ multiplex PCR; TCRdb holds only in-frame clones, not every one. The profile shows 150,000 to 200,000 clones, roughly 65% of them singletons. The sequenced material came from naive CD4+ T cells from blood. The receptors stem from a man aged 30 to 45 with type 1 diabetes.

This clone was picked up a small number of times. The rearrangement joins TRBV30 to TRBJ1-2, with no clear D. The germline V and J ends were trimmed by 2 bases and 7 bases, with 14 bases remaining between them. In germline, CDR1 is GTSNPN, CDR2 SVGIG (reference sequence). This CDR3 spans 13 amino acids. CDR3 protein: CAWSLRAEGGYTF. In nucleotides, the CDR3 is TGTGCCTGGAGTCTTAGGGCAGAGGGTGGCTACACCTTC.

The rearrangement joins TRBV9 to TRBJ2-1, with D possibly TRBD1 on 6 matching bases. CDR3 size: 17 residues. Germline V lookup: CDR1 SGDLS, CDR2 YYNGEE. V was trimmed by 3 bases and J by 7 bases, leaving 23 bases between them. CDR3 protein: CASSGRQVQELSNEQFF. For the CDR3, the DNA is TGTGCCAGCAGCGGCAGACAGGTACAAGAACTTAGTAATGAGCAGTTCTTC.

The rearrangement uses TRBV9 and TRBJ2-3; TRBD2 agrees at 9 bases. The junction had 4 bases not matched to a gene; V was cut back by 0 bases and J by 5 bases. Germline CDR1 is SGDLS and CDR2 is YYNGEE. CDR3 length: 15 residues. CDR3: CASSVVASGEDTQYF. The CDR3, as DNA: TGTGCCAGCAGCGTAGTTGCTAGCGGGGAAGATACGCAGTATTTT.

The chain is built from TRBV2 and TRBJ2-5; D possibly matches TRBD1 or TRBD2 (5 bases each). The length of the CDR3 is 11 residues. The V and J ends lost 7 bases and 5 bases respectively, with 8 bases between them. Germline-derived CDR1 and CDR2 are SNHLY and FYNNEI. This CDR3 is CASTREETQYF. In DNA form, the CDR3 reads TGTGCCAGCACCAGGGAGGAGACCCAGTACTTC. The variable domain in full, with the rest retrieved from reference TRBV2 and TRBJ2-5, is EPEVTQTPSHQVTQMGQEVILRCVPISNHLYFYWYRQILGQKVEFLVSFYNNEISEKSEIFDDQFSVERPDGSNFTLKIRSTKLEDSAMYFCASTREETQYFGPGTRLLVL.

The rearrangement uses TRBV9 and TRBJ2-1; no definite D call. The CDR3 sequence is 15 residues long. Germline CDR1 and CDR2: SGDLS and YYNGEE. Trimming took 0 bases from V and 0 from J, leaving 7 bases between them. CDR3 region: CASSVAARSYNEQFF. The CDR3 DNA follows: TGTGCCAGCAGCGTAGCTGCCCGCTCCTACAATGAGCAGTTCTTC.

This clone was seen a few times. Other DNA sequences from this sample encode an identical CDR3 as well. CDR3 region: CAWSVGGETQYF. The CDR3 bases are TGTGCCTGGAGTGTCGGGGGCGAGACCCAGTACTTC. V and J are TRBV30 and TRBJ2-5, with D possibly called TRBD1 or TRBD2 (6 bases each). Germline lookup yields CDR1 GTSNPN and CDR2 SVGIG (reference sequence). The CDR3 length is 12 residues. Trimming cost V 0 bases and J 5 bases, with 7 bases left between them.

The gene calls are TRBV4-1 and TRBJ1-1; D unclear. Trimming removed 1 base at V and 5 bases at J, with 11 bases between. Germline CDR1 reads MGHRA; CDR2 reads YSYEKL. The length of the CDR3 is 14 residues. In nucleotides, the CDR3 is TGCGCCAGCAGCCAAGTGGAGGTGGGGACTGAAGCTTTCTTT. Protein sequence: CASSQVEVGTEAFF.

A few counts support this clone. The V call is TRBV29-1, the J call TRBJ1-1; D not resolved. Trimming left V 5 bases short and J 3 bases short, with 13 bases between. This CDR3 comprises 13 residues. Germline CDR1 SQVTM, CDR2 ANQGSEA. CDR3 sequence reads: CSVKRGFDTEAFF. The DNA of the CDR3 is TGCAGCGTTAAAAGAGGGTTCGACACTGAAGCTTTCTTT.

This clone appeared once. J is TRBJ1-1 and V is TRBV18, with D tentatively TRBD1 (5 bases). Trimming pared 3 bases from V and 4 bases from J, leaving 12 bases between. This CDR3 is 14 amino acids long. The germline gives CDR1 KGHSH, CDR2 LQKENI. CDR3 nucleotide sequence: TGTGCCAGCTCACCGGGTAAGGGGATCACTGAAGCTTTCTTT. It is translated as CASSPGKGITEAFF.

The V and J genes are TRBV9 and TRBJ2-3, with D possibly TRBD1 on 5 matching bases. The CDR3 sequence is 15 residues long. The V gene's germline CDR1 is SGDLS and CDR2 YYNGEE. With 0 bases removed from V and 0 bases from J, the gap between germline ends came to 8 bases. The DNA for the CDR3 is TGTGCCAGCAGCGTAGAGGGGCAGAGCACAGATACGCAGTATTTT. It codes for CASSVEGQSTDTQYF.